The 8 T cell receptor beta chains given below trace back to one sample, sequenced in a study of CD8+ T cells in alopecia areata. Extracted from the samples, RNA was reverse transcribed into cDNA to serve as the sequencing template. TCRdb keeps only in-frame clones here, not all; method: immunoSEQ multiplex PCR. Altogether over 15,000 clones are present, about 63% being singletons, with the ten largest covering approximately 8%. Treatment in this sample: oral pan-JAK inhibitor, 5-10 mg twice daily. Alopecia areata patients provided lesional scalp punch biopsies and peripheral blood, both collected for the study. The specimen was skin, collected at week 4, from a patient treated with tofacitinib. These receptor sequences come from a human donor with alopecia areata.

This clone occurred once. This chain uses TRBV2 with TRBJ1-5; D unclear. The germline V and J ends were trimmed by 6 bases and 3 bases, with 15 bases remaining between them. CDR3 length: 15 residues. CDR1 is SNHLY and CDR2 is FYNNEI in the germline V gene. The CDR3 is CASRESKAPNQPQHF. CDR3 bases: TGTGCCAGCAGGGAATCAAAAGCACCCAATCAGCCCCAGCATTTT.

The chain couples TRBV7-8 to TRBJ2-1; tentatively, D is TRBD1 or TRBD2 (5 bases each). V was shortened by 5 bases and J by 4 bases, with 18 bases between the two germline ends. The CDR3 is made up of 16 amino acids. The germline gives CDR1 SGHVS, CDR2 FQNEAQ. In DNA form, the CDR3 reads TGTGCCAGCAGCCTCGCAGCCGGGACCATATACAATGAGCAGTTCTTC. Translating gives CASSLAAGTIYNEQFF.

V gene TRBV7-9 combines with J gene TRBJ1-2; D might be TRBD1 (5 bases). The CDR3 spans 13 residues. CDR1 SEHNR and CDR2 FQNEAQ come from the germline V gene (reference sequence). With 5 bases removed from V and 8 bases from J, the gap between germline ends came to 15 bases. CDR3 sequence reads: CASSPRGRAGYTF. CDR3 bases: TGTGCCAGCAGCCCGAGGGGCAGGGCGGGCTACACCTTC.

This chain joins TRBV28 and TRBJ1-1, with 8 bases aligning to TRBD1. V was clipped by 3 bases and J by 3 bases; unmatched bases: 12. Germline CDR1 and CDR2: MDHEN and SYDVKM. The CDR3 is made up of 17 amino acids. DNA of the CDR3: TGTGCCAGCAGTTTCCCCATCAGGGGGCTGACTGACACTGAAGCTTTCTTT. This encodes CASSFPIRGLTDTEAFF.

A single count supports this clone. V is TRBV2 and J is TRBJ2-3; D possibly corresponds to TRBD1 (6 bases). The length of the CDR3 is 15 residues. V was pared by 7 bases and J by 0 bases, with 14 bases between. Germline V CDR1 and CDR2: SNHLY, FYNNEI. In DNA form, the CDR3 reads TGTGCCAGCAACCTTGGGACATCTAGCACAGATACGCAGTATTTT. It is translated as CASNLGTSSTDTQYF.

The chain uses TRBV6-1 and TRBJ1-2; TRBD1 is a possible D gene (5 bases). CDR1 is MNHNS and CDR2 is SASEGT in the germline V gene. The CDR3 is 13 residues long. The V and J ends lost 3 bases and 4 bases respectively, with 9 bases between them. CDR3 DNA: TGTGCCAGCAGTGACAGGGAAGCCTATGGCTACACCTTC. Translation gives CASSDREAYGYTF.

V and J are TRBV5-6 and TRBJ2-7, with 11 nucleotides matching TRBD2. Trimming cost V 4 bases and J 3 bases; bases outside gene matches: 9. Germline V CDR1 and CDR2: SGHDT, YYEEEE. The CDR3 is 16 amino acids. The CDR3: CASSRSSGGKDYEQYF. As DNA, the CDR3 is TGTGCCAGCAGCAGATCTAGCGGGGGGAAGGACTACGAGCAGTACTTC.

V and J are TRBV7-2 and TRBJ1-3; D not resolved. The CDR3 spans 13 residues. V lost 0 bases to trimming and J lost 1 base, with 1 base between them. Germline CDR1 is SGHTA and CDR2 is FQGNSA. CDR3 coding DNA: TGTGCCAGCAGCTTAGCATCTGGAAACACCATATATTTT. It translates to CASSLASGNTIYF.